These 6 T cell receptor beta chains were all obtained from the same sample, sequenced in a study of cytomegalovirus exposure and HLA in healthy donors. TCRdb's copy holds only in-frame clones and misses some; the assay was immunoSEQ multiplex PCR. Among about 40,000 clones listed, 80% to 95% were seen once. Sequenced: PBMCs. All receptors come from a woman under 30 in good health and CMV-seronegative.

This clone showed up just once. The rearrangement joins TRBV6-1 to TRBJ2-4, with 7 positions matching TRBD1. CDR1 and CDR2 (germline): MNHNS, SASEGT. CDR3 length equals 16 residues. V lost 4 bases and J lost 7; bases outside the gene matches: 13. CDR3 nucleotides: TGTGCCAGCAGTGGAGAGAGGACAGGCATCCGGAACATTCAGTACTTC. Its protein product is CASSGERTGIRNIQYF.

V gene TRBV11-2 combines with J gene TRBJ2-1; possibly TRBD2 for D (7 bases). V gave up 1 base and J gave up 0 bases, with 16 bases separating them. Per the germline V gene, CDR1 is SGHAT and CDR2 is FQNNGV. The CDR3 has 18 amino acids. The CDR3 coding sequence is TGTGCCAGCAGCTTAGTACCTAGGGGGGGAAGCTCCTACAATGAGCAGTTCTTC. Translation: CASSLVPRGGSSYNEQFF. Supplemented by reference TRBV11-2 and TRBJ2-1, the full variable domain reads EAGVAQSPRYKIIEKRQSVAFWCNPISGHATLYWYQQILGQGPKLLIQFQNNGVVDDSQLPKDRFSAERLKGVDSTLKIQPAKLEDSAVYLCASSLVPRGGSSYNEQFFGPGTRLTVL.

The gene calls are TRBV2 and TRBJ2-7; 7 positions match TRBD1. Trimming cost V 5 bases and J 2 bases; bases outside gene matches: 12. The CDR3 consists of 16 residues. Germline lookup yields CDR1 SNHLY and CDR2 FYNNEI. CDR3: CASSRNRDSAPYEQYF. Here the CDR3 DNA reads TGTGCCAGCAGTAGGAACCGGGACAGTGCTCCCTACGAGCAGTACTTC.

The CDR3 DNA reads TGTGCCAGCAGCTTGGCGGGGGTACACACTGAAGCTTTCTTT. As protein: CASSLAGVHTEAFF. The chain employs TRBV5-4 and TRBJ1-1, with D perhaps matching TRBD1 (5 bases). Germline-derived CDR1 and CDR2 are SGHNT and YYREEE (reference sequence). Trimming left V 0 bases short and J 3 bases short, with 9 bases between. The CDR3 is 14 residues long.

The chain has TRBV28 and TRBJ1-5; 11 positions match TRBD1. V was clipped by 6 bases and J by 6 bases; unmatched bases: 16. The germline V gene has CDR1 MDHEN and CDR2 SYDVKM. This CDR3 has 18 amino acids. In DNA, the CDR3 is TGTGCCAGCAGCCAACCACCCGGGACAGGGGGTCTAAGTCAGCCCCAGCATTTT. It encodes CASSQPPGTGGLSQPQHF.

This chain connects TRBV19 to TRBJ1-5; 7 bases map to TRBD1. Germline assignment: CDR1 LNHDA and CDR2 SQIVND (reference sequence). The V and J ends lost 4 bases and 0 bases, in that order; junction bases with no gene match: 6. This CDR3 contains 16 residues. The CDR3 loop reads CASSTTGQTSNQPQHF. Here the CDR3 DNA reads TGTGCCAGTAGTACTACGGGACAGACTAGCAATCAGCCCCAGCATTTT.